This is a list of T cell receptor beta chains from one sample in a study of cytomegalovirus exposure and HLA in healthy donors. The data were produced by immunoSEQ multiplex PCR, yet TCRdb's version contains in-frame clones alone and is incomplete. Seen here are some 250,000 clones, 82% observed once, and the top ten hold approximately 5.3%. The sample consisted of PBMCs. The receptor set was obtained from a woman in her 40s in good health and CMV-seropositive. Each CDR3 is given with its conserved first and last residue. The D gene is left open where the match is weak. Size is omitted from some rows. Given values are once, few, many or a class for expanded clones.

j_gene	v_gene	d_gene	abundance	CDR3nt	CDR3aa
TRBJ2-1	TRBV19	NA	once	TGTGCCAGTAGTATTCTCAATGAGCAGTTCTTC	CASSILNEQFF
TRBJ2-3	TRBV9	NA	NA	TGTGCCAGCAGCGTAGTCAAGCGGGCCACCACAAAAGATACGCAGTATTTT	CASSVVKRATTKDTQYF
TRBJ1-2	TRBV4-3	TRBD1	NA	TGCGCCAGCAGCCTGGTGTCACAGGGGAGTGGCTACACCTTC	CASSLVSQGSGYTF
TRBJ1-2	TRBV30	NA	NA	TGTGCCTGGAGTGGTGGGTTAGCCTTTGGGGGGAGCCGAATTTTC	CAWSGGLAFGGSRIF
TRBJ2-1	TRBV5-1	TRBD1	once	TGCGCCAGCAGCTTTCGACAGGGTAATGAGCAGTTCTTC	CASSFRQGNEQFF
TRBJ1-3	TRBV7-2	TRBD1	once	TGTGCCAGCAGTCCCGAGGGGGCAGTTGGAAACACCATATATTTT	CASSPEGAVGNTIYF
TRBJ1-1	TRBV7-2	NA	NA	TGTGCCAGCAGCTTATCGGTAGACTCTCAAGCTTTCTTT	CASSLSVDSQAFF
TRBJ2-7	TRBV28	TRBD1	NA	TGTGCCAGCACCCCGGGACAGGCGATGCAATACGAGCAGTACTTC	CASTPGQAMQYEQYF
TRBJ1-3	TRBV19	TRBD1	NA	TGTGCCAGTAGTACCTCGGGACAGGGGGCTGGAAACACCATATATTTT	CASSTSGQGAGNTIYF
TRBJ1-1	TRBV9	TRBD1	NA	TGTGCCAGCAGAAGGGGGCTAGCTGAAGCTTTCTTT	CASRRGLAEAFF
TRBJ1-2	TRBV11-3	NA	once	TGTGCCAGCAGCTTAGCGGGGGGCGCGACCTATGGCTACACCTTC	CASSLAGGATYGYTF
TRBJ1-3	TRBV5-1	TRBD1	NA	TGCGCCAGCAGCCCGACAGGGGGCAACTCTGGAAACACCATATATTTT	CASSPTGGNSGNTIYF
TRBJ2-7	TRBV6-1	TRBD1	once	TGTGCCAGCAGTGTGACAGGGTCCTACGAGCAGTACTTC	CASSVTGSYEQYF
TRBJ2-7	TRBV28	NA	few	TGTGCCAGCAGTTTAGACAGAACCAAGCAGTACTTC	CASSLDRTKQYF
TRBJ2-5	TRBV11-2	NA	NA	TGTGCCAGCAGCTTCCGCGGTGATGTACAAGAGACCCAGTACTTC	CASSFRGDVQETQYF
TRBJ2-1	TRBV28	NA	NA	TGTGCCAGCAGTTTAGGGCGAGACAATGAGCAGTTCTTC	CASSLGRDNEQFF
TRBJ2-3	TRBV5-1	TRBD1	NA	TGCGCCAGCAGCTTGGAGGGTAGGCAGGGGGAAACAGATACGCAGTATTTT	CASSLEGRQGETDTQYF
TRBJ2-1	TRBV19	TRBD2	NA	TGTGCCAGTAGTACTAGCGGGAGTAAAGGAAATGAGCAGTTCTTC	CASSTSGSKGNEQFF
TRBJ2-7	TRBV27	TRBD1	few	TGTGCCAGCAGTTTGTCGGACAGGGCCTACGAGCAGTACTTC	CASSLSDRAYEQYF
TRBJ1-6	TRBV5-8	NA	once	TGTGCCAGCAGCTTGACAGGGAATAATTCACCCCTCCACTTT	CASSLTGNNSPLHF
TRBJ1-1	TRBV11-2	NA	once	TGTGCCAGCAGCTTTGCGGGTGAAGCTTTCTTT	CASSFAGEAFF
TRBJ1-1	TRBV11-2	TRBD1	NA	TGTGCCAGCAGCTCCCCTTTCGGGACAGGGAAAACTGAAGCTTTCTTT	CASSSPFGTGKTEAFF